The 9 T cell receptor beta chains in this list originate from one sample, sequenced in a study of T cell responses to AZD1222 COVID-19 vaccine (dated by TCRdb to 2020 to 2022). The library was generated by the immunoSEQ multiplex PCR assay. TCRdb limited this immuneACCESS table to in-frame rearrangements with V and J called. A share of clones is missing; checked studies link under half to unresolved V genes, and the rest is unexplained. Across this sample there are about 120,000 clones, with approximately 90% seen only once. The ten largest clonotypes hold about 2.9% of the sample. Per the publication, the time point label means: about 28 days (+/-7) after the second vaccine dose. Source: peripheral blood, taken 28 days after the second AZD1222 dose. These receptors were taken from an adult who received the AZD1222 COVID-19 vaccine.

This chain links TRBV6-6 with TRBJ1-6; D is uncertain. CDR3 size: 15 residues. Per the germline V gene, CDR1 is MNHNY and CDR2 is SVGAGI (reference sequence). Trimming removed 2 bases from V and 2 bases from J, with 7 bases in between. The CDR3 DNA is TGTGCCAGCAGTTACAGGGCGACCTATAATTCACCCCTCCACTTT. Encoded protein: CASSYRATYNSPLHF.

CDR3 region: CASSLGGGAGETQYF. The CDR3 DNA follows: TGTGCCAGCAGCTTAGGCGGGGGGGCAGGAGAGACCCAGTACTTC. The chain links TRBV14 to TRBJ2-5; 9 positions match TRBD2. This CDR3 has 15 residues. Germline loops: CDR1 SGHDN, CDR2 FVKESK. The V and J ends lost 5 bases and 4 bases, in that order; junction bases with no gene match: 8.

The chain has TRBV30 and TRBJ2-4; tentative D call: TRBD2 (5 bases). The CDR3 runs to 16 residues. Germline values: CDR1 GTSNPN, CDR2 SVGIG (reference sequence). V was cut by 3 bases and J by 0 bases, with 15 bases left in between. The CDR3 loop reads CAWSPGLSIAKNIQYF. The CDR3 DNA is TGTGCCTGGAGCCCTGGACTTTCCATAGCCAAAAACATTCAGTACTTC.

The CDR3 region has the DNA TGTGCCAGCAGCCCGGGACAGCTTCAAGAGACCCAGTACTTC. This translates into CASSPGQLQETQYF. The V and J genes are TRBV5-5 and TRBJ2-5, with 7 nucleotides matching TRBD1. The CDR3 has 14 residues. Trimming removed 4 bases from V and 2 bases from J; junction bases left unmatched: 5. The V gene's germline CDR1 is SGHKS and CDR2 YYEKEE (reference sequence).

This chain connects TRBV5-4 to TRBJ2-7; D is possibly TRBD1 or TRBD2 (5 bases each). Trimming took 3 bases from V and 1 from J, leaving 8 bases between them. CDR3 length equals 13 residues. Germline V CDR1 and CDR2: SGHNT, YYREEE (reference sequence). CDR3 nucleotide sequence: TGTGCCAGCAGCTCGGGACCGTCCTACGAGCAGTACTTC. Protein product: CASSSGPSYEQYF.

The V call is TRBV5-1, the J call TRBJ1-2; D gene uncertain. V gave up 5 bases and J gave up 2 bases, with 10 bases separating them. Germline lookup yields CDR1 SGHRS and CDR2 YFSETQ. The CDR3 consists of 13 residues. The CDR3 region is CASSHDWNYGYTF. As DNA, the CDR3 is TGCGCCAGCAGTCACGACTGGAACTATGGCTACACCTTC.

The chain employs TRBV7-9 and TRBJ1-5; D remains unclear. This CDR3 spans 14 amino acids. Trimming took off 1 base at V and 3 bases at J, with 7 bases between the two ends. Germline values: CDR1 SEHNR, CDR2 FQNEAQ (reference sequence). The CDR3 DNA sequence: TGTGCCAGCAGCTTAGAAGGGAACAATCAGCCCCAGCATTTT. Translating it yields CASSLEGNNQPQHF.

The rearrangement links TRBV3-1 (or the pseudogene TRBV3-2) to TRBJ1-4; TRBD1 is a possible D gene (6 bases). The CDR3 contains 18 residues. V was pared by 1 base and J by 4 bases, with 19 bases between. Germline assignment: CDR1 LGHDT and CDR2 YNNKEL (reference sequence). The CDR3 is CASSQVGQGKWGNEKLFF. DNA of the CDR3: TGTGCCAGCAGCCAAGTTGGGCAGGGGAAGTGGGGTAATGAAAAACTGTTTTTT.

The rearrangement links TRBV11-2 to TRBJ2-3, with D perhaps being TRBD1 or TRBD2 (5 bases each). CDR3 length equals 15 residues. Germline CDR1 and CDR2: SGHAT and FQNNGV. Between the trimmed V and J ends, which lost 2 bases and 5 bases, there was a span of 14 bases. The CDR3 nucleotides read TGTGCCAGCAGCTTACCGGGACCCCGGGGAGATACGCAGTATTTT. It translates to CASSLPGPRGDTQYF.